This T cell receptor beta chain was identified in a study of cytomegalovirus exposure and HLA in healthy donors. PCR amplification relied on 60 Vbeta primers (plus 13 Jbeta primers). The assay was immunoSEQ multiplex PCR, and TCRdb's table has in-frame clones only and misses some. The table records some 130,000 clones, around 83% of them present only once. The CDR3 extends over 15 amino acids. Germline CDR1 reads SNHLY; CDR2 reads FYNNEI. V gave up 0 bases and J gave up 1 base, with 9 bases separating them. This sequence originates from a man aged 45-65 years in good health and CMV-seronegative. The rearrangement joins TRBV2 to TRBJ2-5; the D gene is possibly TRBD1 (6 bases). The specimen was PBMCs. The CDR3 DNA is TGTGCCAGCAGTGAAGCGCAGGGGAGCCAAGAGACCCAGTACTTC. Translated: CASSEAQGSQETQYF.